This T cell receptor beta chain was found in a study of blood T cell repertoires in COVID-19. Study-wide background: The United States, Italy and Spain provided the acute and convalescent COVID-19 samples.

This CDR3 comprises 13 residues. Germline CDR1 and CDR2: LGHNT and FRNRAP. The ends were cut back, 6 bases at V and 3 bases at J, with 11 bases in the middle. Libraries were prepared by immunoSEQ multiplex PCR; TCRdb keeps only in-frame clonotypes and omits some of them. In the table there are roughly 70,000 clones, roughly 91% of which are singletons. The V gene is TRBV12-5, the J gene TRBJ1-1; D may be TRBD1 (6 bases). Sequenced sample: peripheral blood. The source is a human donor in a cohort sampled during active COVID-19. The CDR3 loop reads CASGGGAYTEAFF. The CDR3 nucleotides read TGTGCTAGTGGAGGGGGGGCCTACACTGAAGCTTTCTTT.